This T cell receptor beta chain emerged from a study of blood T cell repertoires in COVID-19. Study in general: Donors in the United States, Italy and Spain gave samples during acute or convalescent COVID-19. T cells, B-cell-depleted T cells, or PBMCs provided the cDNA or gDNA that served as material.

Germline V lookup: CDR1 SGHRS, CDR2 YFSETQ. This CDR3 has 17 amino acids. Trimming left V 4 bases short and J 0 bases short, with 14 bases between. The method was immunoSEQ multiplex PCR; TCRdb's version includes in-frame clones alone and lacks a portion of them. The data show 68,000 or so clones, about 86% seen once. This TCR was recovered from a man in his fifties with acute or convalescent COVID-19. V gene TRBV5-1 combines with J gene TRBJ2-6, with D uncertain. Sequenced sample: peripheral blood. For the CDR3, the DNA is TGCGCCAGCAGCCCCTATGTCTATAGCTCTGGGGCCAACGTCCTGACTTTC. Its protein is CASSPYVYSSGANVLTF.